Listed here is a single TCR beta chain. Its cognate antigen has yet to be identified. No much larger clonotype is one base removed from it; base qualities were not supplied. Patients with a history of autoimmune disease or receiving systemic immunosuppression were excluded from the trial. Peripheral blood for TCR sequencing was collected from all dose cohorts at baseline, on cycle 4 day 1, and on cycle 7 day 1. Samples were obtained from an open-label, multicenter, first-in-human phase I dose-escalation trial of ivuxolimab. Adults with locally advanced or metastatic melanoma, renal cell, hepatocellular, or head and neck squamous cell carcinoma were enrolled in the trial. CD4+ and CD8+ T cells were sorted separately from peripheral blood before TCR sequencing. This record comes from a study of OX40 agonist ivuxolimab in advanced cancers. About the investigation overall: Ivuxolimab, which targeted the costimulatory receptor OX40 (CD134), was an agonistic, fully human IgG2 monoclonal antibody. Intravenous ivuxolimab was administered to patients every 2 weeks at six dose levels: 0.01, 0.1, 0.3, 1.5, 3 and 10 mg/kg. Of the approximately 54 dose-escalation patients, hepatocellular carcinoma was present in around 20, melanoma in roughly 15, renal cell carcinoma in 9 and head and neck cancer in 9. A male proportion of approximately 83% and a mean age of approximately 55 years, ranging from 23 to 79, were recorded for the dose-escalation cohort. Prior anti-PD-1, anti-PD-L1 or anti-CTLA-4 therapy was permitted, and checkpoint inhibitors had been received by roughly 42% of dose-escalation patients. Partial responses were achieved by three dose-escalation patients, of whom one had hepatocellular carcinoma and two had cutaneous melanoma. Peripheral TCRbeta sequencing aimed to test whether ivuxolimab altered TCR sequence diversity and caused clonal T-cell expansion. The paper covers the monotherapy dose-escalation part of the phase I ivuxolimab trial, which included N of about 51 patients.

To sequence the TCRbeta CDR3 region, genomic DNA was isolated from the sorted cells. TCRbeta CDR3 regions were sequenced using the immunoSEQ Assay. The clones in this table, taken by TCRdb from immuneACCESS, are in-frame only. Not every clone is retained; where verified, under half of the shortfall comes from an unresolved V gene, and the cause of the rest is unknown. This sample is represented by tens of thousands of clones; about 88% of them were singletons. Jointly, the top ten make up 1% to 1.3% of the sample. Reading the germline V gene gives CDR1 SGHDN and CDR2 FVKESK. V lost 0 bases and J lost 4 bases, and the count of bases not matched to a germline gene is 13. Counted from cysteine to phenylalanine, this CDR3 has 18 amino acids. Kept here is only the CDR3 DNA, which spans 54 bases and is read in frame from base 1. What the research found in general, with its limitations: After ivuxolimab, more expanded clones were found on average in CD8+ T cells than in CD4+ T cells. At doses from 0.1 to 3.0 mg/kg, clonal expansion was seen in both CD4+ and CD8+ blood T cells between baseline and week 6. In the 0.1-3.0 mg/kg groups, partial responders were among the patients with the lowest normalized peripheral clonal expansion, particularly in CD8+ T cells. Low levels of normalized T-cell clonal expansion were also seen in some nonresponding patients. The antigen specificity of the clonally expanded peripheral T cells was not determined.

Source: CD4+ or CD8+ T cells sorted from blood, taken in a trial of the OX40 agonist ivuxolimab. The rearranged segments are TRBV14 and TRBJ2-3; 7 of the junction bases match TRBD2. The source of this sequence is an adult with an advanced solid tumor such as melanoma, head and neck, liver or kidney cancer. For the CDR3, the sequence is CASSQDQLGEGRADTQYF. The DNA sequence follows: TGTGCCAGCAGCCAAGATCAGTTGGGGGAGGGCCGTGCAGATACGCAGTATTTT.